The rows below give T cell receptor beta chains drawn from one sample of a study of blood T cell repertoires in COVID-19. Method: immunoSEQ multiplex PCR; TCRdb's copy keeps in-frame clones and lacks some. Of around 110,000 clones in the sample, around three quarters are singletons; the top ten hold about a sixth. Material: peripheral blood. The receptors were gathered from a man aged 55 to 70 with active or convalescent COVID-19. CDR3s include the opening cysteine and the closing phenylalanine or tryptophan. Fields, in order: D gene, V gene, clone size, J gene, CDR3 protein. A D gene is named only where the DNA matches it firmly. Expanded clones are given a class, and other clones once, few, many or no size at all.

d_call: NA; v_call: TRBV6-2/TRBV6-3; clone_size: NA; j_call: TRBJ2-1; cdr3_aa: CASRQALATYNEQFF
d_call: NA; v_call: TRBV6-2/TRBV6-3; clone_size: NA; j_call: TRBJ1-4; cdr3_aa: CASSDRRTVPEKLFF
d_call: NA; v_call: TRBV19; clone_size: once; j_call: TRBJ1-3; cdr3_aa: CASRGLRQSSGNTIYF
d_call: TRBD1; v_call: TRBV25-1; clone_size: NA; j_call: TRBJ2-3; cdr3_aa: CASSGRDRSSTDTQYF
d_call: TRBD2; v_call: TRBV6-5; clone_size: NA; j_call: TRBJ2-1; cdr3_aa: CASSPPASGRDEQFF
d_call: NA; v_call: TRBV6-2/TRBV6-3; clone_size: NA; j_call: TRBJ2-7; cdr3_aa: CASSPTSYEQYF
d_call: TRBD1; v_call: TRBV27; clone_size: NA; j_call: TRBJ1-2; cdr3_aa: CASSLVAHTGVSYGYTF
d_call: NA; v_call: TRBV27; clone_size: NA; j_call: TRBJ2-1; cdr3_aa: CASTDRGNEQFF
d_call: TRBD2; v_call: TRBV6-4; clone_size: NA; j_call: TRBJ2-3; cdr3_aa: CASSDSTGGPDTQYF
d_call: TRBD2; v_call: TRBV19; clone_size: NA; j_call: TRBJ2-1; cdr3_aa: CASQGDYQGNEQFF
d_call: NA; v_call: TRBV11-3; clone_size: NA; j_call: TRBJ2-3; cdr3_aa: CASSLGGRADTQYF
d_call: NA; v_call: TRBV20-1; clone_size: NA; j_call: TRBJ1-2; cdr3_aa: CRGAANYGYTF
d_call: TRBD1; v_call: TRBV7-2; clone_size: NA; j_call: TRBJ2-7; cdr3_aa: CASSLSLDRGREQYF
d_call: NA; v_call: TRBV12-3/TRBV12-4; clone_size: NA; j_call: TRBJ1-1; cdr3_aa: CASGPGPRGTFF
d_call: NA; v_call: TRBV21-1; clone_size: NA; j_call: TRBJ1-2; cdr3_aa: CASSTSRGEEDTF
d_call: NA; v_call: TRBV4-1; clone_size: NA; j_call: TRBJ2-5; cdr3_aa: CASSQDGVQETQYF
d_call: NA; v_call: TRBV28; clone_size: few; j_call: TRBJ2-2; cdr3_aa: CASSGLTNTGELFF
d_call: NA; v_call: TRBV5-8; clone_size: NA; j_call: TRBJ2-7; cdr3_aa: CASSPLYEQYF
d_call: TRBD2; v_call: TRBV7-2; clone_size: NA; j_call: TRBJ2-7; cdr3_aa: CASSFPGGSGRGEQYF
d_call: TRBD2; v_call: TRBV25-1; clone_size: NA; j_call: TRBJ2-7; cdr3_aa: CASSEVLAGDEQYF
d_call: NA; v_call: TRBV2; clone_size: few; j_call: TRBJ1-6; cdr3_aa: CASDEADSYNSPLHF
d_call: TRBD1; v_call: TRBV5-1; clone_size: NA; j_call: TRBJ2-1; cdr3_aa: CASSEGQGIYNEQFF
d_call: TRBD2; v_call: TRBV29-1; clone_size: NA; j_call: TRBJ2-2; cdr3_aa: CSVKPTGGPGELFF
d_call: NA; v_call: TRBV7-3; clone_size: once; j_call: TRBJ2-2; cdr3_aa: CASSPRTDNTGELFF
d_call: TRBD1; v_call: TRBV28; clone_size: few; j_call: TRBJ1-2; cdr3_aa: CASSEDREHGYTF
d_call: NA; v_call: TRBV7-2; clone_size: few; j_call: TRBJ1-6; cdr3_aa: CASSLGGAPISPLHF
d_call: TRBD2; v_call: TRBV7-6; clone_size: NA; j_call: TRBJ2-7; cdr3_aa: CASSPQGLAVPYEQYF